This TCR beta chain was obtained from a study of cytomegalovirus exposure and HLA in healthy donors. General study points: Later on, an analysis showed TCR association rates differing by HLA locus, with DRB1 the most and HLA-C the fewest.

Trimming removed 5 bases from V and 2 bases from J, with 15 bases in between. CDR1 SGHTA and CDR2 FQGNSA come from the germline V gene. The CDR3 sequence is 16 residues long. Primers: 60 Vbeta forward and 13 Jbeta reverse. The protocol was immunoSEQ multiplex PCR, while the TCRdb copy is restricted to in-frame clones and leaves out a portion. The sample carries 200,000 or so clones, roughly 73% recorded once. With respect to this clone: Its antigen remains unknown.

Sequenced material: PBMCs. V is TRBV7-2 and J is TRBJ2-2; possibly TRBD1 for D (6 bases). This sequence was found in a woman aged 30 to 39 in good health and CMV-seropositive. The CDR3 here is CASSPTGTFNTGELFF. CDR3 in DNA: TGTGCCAGCAGCCCCACAGGGACCTTCAACACCGGGGAGCTGTTTTTT.